This T cell receptor beta chain is drawn from a study of regulatory T cells in long-lasting Graves disease (dated by TCRdb to the early 2020s). With respect to the entire study: In the newly diagnosed Graves' disease group, patients had been taking antithyroid drugs for less than 3 months. The study was conducted in China and was registered as a clinical trial. Persistent Graves' disease patients were compared with newly diagnosed Graves' disease patients by peripheral blood TCR sequencing and RNA sequencing. TCR sequencing covered around 13 persistent and around 20 newly diagnosed Graves' disease patients, some 33 samples in total.

This specimen's time point label, per the study, means: newly diagnosed GD, antithyroid drugs for less than 3 months. RNA was extracted from PBMCs in TRIzol for both TCR sequencing and RNA sequencing. The diagnosis of Graves' disease followed American Thyroid Association guidelines. Patients were recruited from an endocrinology department in Xi'an, China. From each patient, roughly 9 milliliters of peripheral blood was collected into an EDTA anticoagulant tube. Ficoll Paque Plus density gradient separation was used to isolate PBMCs, and no further T cell sorting was done. An Agilent 2100 Bioanalyzer and agarose gel were used to assess RNA quality, and a NanoDrop 2000 was used to measure RNA concentration. As for this clonotype: Its recognized antigen is unknown. No per-base quality is available; no much larger clone lies one base away.

Here is what the overall study found, with its caveats: Persistent Graves' disease patients showed lower TCR Shannon entropy and fewer highly expanded clones than newly diagnosed patients, suggesting clonal expansion. As a limitation, the authors acknowledged that the small sample size may reduce accuracy. Sequencing and analysis were restricted to the TCR beta chain. Only peripheral blood was studied, because thyroid tissue, the primary lesion, was inaccessible. Persistent patients shared more public clonotypes among themselves (2,741) than newly diagnosed patients did (approximately 970). Persistent disease showed preferential use of TRBV28, TRBJ1-2 and TRBJ2-5, whereas newly diagnosed disease favored TRBV20-1 and TRBJ2-1.

The CDR3 spans 17 residues, from the cysteine through the phenylalanine. The CDR3 DNA has 51 bases and is translated from base 1. CDR1 SEHNR and CDR2 FQNEAQ are derived from the germline V gene (reference sequence). At the junction V is shortened by 4 bases and J by 6 bases; bases outside the gene matches: 13. Receptor amplification or capture employed multiplex PCR. The sample was run on an Illumina HiSeq 4000. iRepertoire HTBI primers and Arm-PCR amplification of CDR3 regions were used to construct TCR beta libraries. PCR products were gel purified before sequencing. As for the authors' bioinformatics: A total of around 66 TRBV and some 13 TRBJ segments were identified across samples and were used for gene usage analysis of CDR3 amino acid clonotypes. COPE and FqMerger were used to merge the filtered high-quality paired reads into contigs. BLAST was used to align contigs to the IMGT TRBV, TRBD and TRBJ reference genes, and CDR3 was defined following IMGT. Any clonotype with a frequency above 0.1% was counted as a highly expanded clone. Shannon entropy was used to measure repertoire diversity, and the Gini coefficient was used to measure V-J evenness. A clonotype found in more than one individual was treated as public. Clones were called with MiXCR by TCRdb after fastp trimmed the public reads at Q25, and only in-frame beta chains were retained. Merged by CDR3 protein, the rows form single entries marked with the most common genes and DNA. The authors' filters were not applied to this entry. This sample gives hundreds of thousands of distinct CDR3 sequences in total; about a sixth of them show up just once. Jointly, the top ten make up about 10% of the sample.

In addition, the sample was reused for a study of T cells in Graves' hyperthyroidism and ophthalmopathy. As the second publication notes: Graves' hyperthyroidism was defined as stable when no progression to ophthalmopathy occurred over 18 months of follow-up. Hyperthyroidism patients were aged 18 to 65 years and newly diagnosed, with disease duration of less than 2 months. Any patient with an uncontrolled infection, another autoimmune disease, pregnancy or lactation was excluded. Diagnoses relied on clinical symptoms, serum thyroxine and TRAb, thyroid ultrasound and orbital computed tomography. A first-round RT-PCR of the TCR CDR3 used the HTBI primer set with the Qiagen OneStep RT-PCR kit. Most expanded thyroid clonotypes (frequency above 0.001) were also found in blood, which suggests that blood repertoires may mirror thyroid immune responses. In cross-validation, a model built on a 13 V-J signature told ophthalmopathy apart from stable hyperthyroidism with approximately 91% sensitivity and about 81% specificity, and in testing the same model reached 80%/75%. During validation, the model predicted progression to ophthalmopathy a median of approximately 7 months ahead of onset, with around 65% sensitivity and 72% to 85% specificity. To identify distinguishing TCR V-J signatures, a discovery cohort of about 100 patients was used, comprising some 45 with Graves' ophthalmopathy and approximately 58 with stable Graves' hyperthyroidism. Prospective prediction of ophthalmopathy was tested in an independent validation cohort consisting of 18 to 20 hyperthyroidism patients and some 15 patients who later progressed to ophthalmopathy. The 100 or so discovery patients were divided at random into training and test sets in a 7:3 ratio. In more than 5 Graves' hyperthyroidism patients, the study also compared T-cell repertoires from thyroid tissue with T-cell repertoires from blood. After blood sampling, hyperthyroidism patients were treated with methimazole at a starting dose of 30 mg daily, and ophthalmopathy patients were treated with high-dose intravenous methylprednisolone. Libraries were constructed in a second round of multiplex PCR, after which size selection and purification were carried out. The libraries were sequenced on an Illumina HiSeq2000 using paired-end 100 bp reads. Raw data were processed with SOAPnuke, discarding reads with adapters, uncalled bases, mean Phred below 15, or no exact constant-primer or identifier match. High-quality paired reads were merged using COPE v1.2.5, and each unique nucleotide sequence was defined as a clonotype. MiTCR v1.1 was used to align the clonotypes against IMGT TRBV, TRBD and TRBJ reference segments. Only V-J combinations with frequency above 0.0001, covering about 99% of repertoires, were analysed. A TCS score was defined as the ratio of F50 (clonal expansion) to E x V (chaos), with BLOSUM62-based TCRdist applied between CDR3 peptides within each V-J. Welch's t-statistics and random forest reduced around 510 V-J features to some 14, which were used in a naive Bayes classifier (R e1071). Sample size was not statistically predetermined, and investigators were not blinded to group allocation. According to the paper, TCR Vbeta CDR3 sequencing was carried out on some 130 peripheral blood samples, which came from 40 to 45 ophthalmopathy, about 75 hyperthyroidism and about 17 progressor patients.

Recombination linked TRBV7-9 to TRBJ2-1; the junction holds 9 bases that match TRBD2. This TCR was recovered from a woman aged 25-40 years with Graves disease. Donor details come from another sample of the same person, matched by shared clones. The material sequenced was peripheral blood mononuclear cells (PBMCs), taken at new diagnosis, from a patient treated with antithyroid drugs. The DNA sequence is given as TGTGCCAGCAGCTCCTTATCTCTAGCGGGAACCTTCAATGAGCAGTTCTTC. Its translation is CASSSLSLAGTFNEQFF.